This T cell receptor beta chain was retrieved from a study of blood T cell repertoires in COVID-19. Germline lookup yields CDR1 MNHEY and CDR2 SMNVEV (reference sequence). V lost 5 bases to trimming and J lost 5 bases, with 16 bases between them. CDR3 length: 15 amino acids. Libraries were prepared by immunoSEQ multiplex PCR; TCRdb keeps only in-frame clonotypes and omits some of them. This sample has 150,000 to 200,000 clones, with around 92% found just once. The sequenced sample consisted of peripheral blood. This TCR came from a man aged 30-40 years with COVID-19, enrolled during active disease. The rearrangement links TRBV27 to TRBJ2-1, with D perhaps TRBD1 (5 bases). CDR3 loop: CASSKQVFGDNEQFF. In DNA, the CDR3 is TGTGCCAGCAGTAAACAGGTTTTTGGGGACAATGAGCAGTTCTTC.